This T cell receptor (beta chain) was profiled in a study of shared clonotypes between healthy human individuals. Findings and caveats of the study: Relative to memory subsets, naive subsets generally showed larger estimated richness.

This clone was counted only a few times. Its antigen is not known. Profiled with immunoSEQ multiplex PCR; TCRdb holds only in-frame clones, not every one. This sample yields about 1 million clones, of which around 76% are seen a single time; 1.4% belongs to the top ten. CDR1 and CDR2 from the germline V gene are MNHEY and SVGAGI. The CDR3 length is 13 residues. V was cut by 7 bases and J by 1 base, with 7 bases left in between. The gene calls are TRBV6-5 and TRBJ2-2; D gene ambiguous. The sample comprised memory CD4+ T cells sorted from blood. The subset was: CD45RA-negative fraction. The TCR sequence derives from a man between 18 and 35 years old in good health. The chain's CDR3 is CASKPGNTGELFF. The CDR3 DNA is TGTGCCAGCAAGCCAGGGAACACCGGGGAGCTGTTTTTT.